The subject of this entry is one T cell receptor beta chain. The sample belongs to a study of T cell responses to AZD1222 COVID-19 vaccine. This CDR3 comprises 12 residues. V dropped 0 bases and J dropped 3 bases, with 5 bases sitting between them. Germline V lookup: CDR1 GTSNPN, CDR2 SVGIG (reference sequence). Profiled with immunoSEQ multiplex PCR; TCRdb holds only in-frame clones, not every one. This sample's table has over 130,000 clones. The V gene is TRBV30, the J gene TRBJ1-2; D gene unclear. Sequencing was performed on peripheral blood. This TCR derives from an adult in good health. CDR3 amino acids: CAWSVQHYGYTF. The DNA of the CDR3 is TGTGCCTGGAGTGTACAACACTATGGCTACACCTTC.